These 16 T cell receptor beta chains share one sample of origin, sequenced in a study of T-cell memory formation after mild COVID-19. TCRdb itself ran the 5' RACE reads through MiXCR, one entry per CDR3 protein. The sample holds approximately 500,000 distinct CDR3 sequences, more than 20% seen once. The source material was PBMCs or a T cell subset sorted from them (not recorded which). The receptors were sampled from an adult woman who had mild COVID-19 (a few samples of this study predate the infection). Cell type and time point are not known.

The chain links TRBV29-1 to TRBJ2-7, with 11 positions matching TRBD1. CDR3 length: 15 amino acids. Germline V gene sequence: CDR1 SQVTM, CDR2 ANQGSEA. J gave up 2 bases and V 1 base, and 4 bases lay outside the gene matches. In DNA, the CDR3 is TGCAGCGTTGAAGTTAGGGGACAGGGGGCCTACGAGCAGTACTTC. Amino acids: CSVEVRGQGAYEQYF.

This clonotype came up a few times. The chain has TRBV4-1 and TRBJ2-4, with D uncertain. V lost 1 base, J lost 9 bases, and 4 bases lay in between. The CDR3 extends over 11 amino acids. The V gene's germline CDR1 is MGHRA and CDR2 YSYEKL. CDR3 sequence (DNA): TGCGCCAGCAGCCAAGGGGGCATTCAGTACTTC. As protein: CASSQGGIQYF.

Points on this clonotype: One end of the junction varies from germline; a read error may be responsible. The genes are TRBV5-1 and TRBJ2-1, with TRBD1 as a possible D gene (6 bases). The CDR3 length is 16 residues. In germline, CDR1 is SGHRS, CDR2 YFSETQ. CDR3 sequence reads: CDSSSRWGRTDNEQFF. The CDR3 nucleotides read TGCGACAGCAGCTCCCGTTGGGGAAGGACAGACAATGAGCAGTTCTTC.

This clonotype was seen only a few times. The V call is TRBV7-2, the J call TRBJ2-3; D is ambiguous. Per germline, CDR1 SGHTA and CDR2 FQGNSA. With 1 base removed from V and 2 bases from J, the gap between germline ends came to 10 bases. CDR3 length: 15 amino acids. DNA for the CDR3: TGTGCCAGCAGCTTAGAGCCTAGAGCCACAGATACGCAGTATTTT. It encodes CASSLEPRATDTQYF.

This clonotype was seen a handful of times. The CDR3 region has the DNA TGTGCCAGCAGCTTAGGAAGGGGTTCATCCTACGAGCAGTACTTC. Translated, it gives CASSLGRGSSYEQYF. V gene TRBV7-6 combines with J gene TRBJ2-7; D might be TRBD1 (5 bases). Trimming stripped 1 base from V and 1 base from J, with 11 bases between. From germline, CDR1 is SGHVS and CDR2 FNYEAQ. There are 15 residues in the CDR3.

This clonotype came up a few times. The CDR3 sequence: CATSDGTGVTDTQYF. CDR3 DNA sequence: TGTGCCACCAGTGATGGCACAGGGGTCACAGATACGCAGTATTTT. This chain links TRBV24-1 with TRBJ2-3; 7 bases line up with TRBD1. Trimming cost V 3 bases and J 2 bases; bases outside gene matches: 4. Per the germline V gene, CDR1 is KGHDR and CDR2 is SFDVKD. The CDR3 is made up of 15 amino acids.

Here the CDR3 reads CATSDFDSPYFAQETQYF. The CDR3 region has the DNA TGTGCCACCAGTGATTTTGACAGCCCCTACTTCGCCCAAGAGACCCAGTACTTC. The chain joins TRBV24-1 to TRBJ2-5; tentative D call: TRBD1 (5 bases). This CDR3 is 18 amino acids long. V shed 1 base and J shed 1 base, with 18 bases lying between them. The germline gives CDR1 KGHDR, CDR2 SFDVKD.

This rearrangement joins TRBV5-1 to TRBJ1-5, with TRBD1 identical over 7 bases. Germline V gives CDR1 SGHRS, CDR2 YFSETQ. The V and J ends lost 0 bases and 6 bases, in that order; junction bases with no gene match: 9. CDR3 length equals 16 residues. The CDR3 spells CASSLGTGTEGQPQHF. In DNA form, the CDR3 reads TGCGCCAGCAGCTTGGGAACCGGGACAGAGGGTCAGCCCCAGCATTTT. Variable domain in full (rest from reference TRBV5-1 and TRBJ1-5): KAGVTQTPRYLIKTRGQQVTLSCSPISGHRSVSWYQQTPGQGLQFLFEYFSETQRNKGNFPGRFSGRQFSNSRSEMNVSTLELGDSALYLCASSLGTGTEGQPQHFGDGTRLSIL.

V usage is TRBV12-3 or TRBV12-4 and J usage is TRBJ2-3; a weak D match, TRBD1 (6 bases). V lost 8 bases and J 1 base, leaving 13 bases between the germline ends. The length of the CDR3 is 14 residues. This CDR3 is CASGDQGRTDTQYF. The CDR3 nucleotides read TGTGCCAGCGGAGATCAGGGGCGCACAGATACGCAGTATTTT.

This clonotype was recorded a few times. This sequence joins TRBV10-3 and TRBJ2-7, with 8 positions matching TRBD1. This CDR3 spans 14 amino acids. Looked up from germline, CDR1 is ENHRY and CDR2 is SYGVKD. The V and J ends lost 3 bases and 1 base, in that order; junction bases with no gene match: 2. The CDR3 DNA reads TGTGCCATCAGTGACGGGACAGGATCCTACGAGCAGTACTTC. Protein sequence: CAISDGTGSYEQYF.

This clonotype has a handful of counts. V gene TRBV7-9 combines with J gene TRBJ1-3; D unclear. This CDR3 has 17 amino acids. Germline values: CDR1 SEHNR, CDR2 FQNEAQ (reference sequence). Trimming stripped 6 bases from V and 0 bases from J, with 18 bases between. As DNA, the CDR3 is TGTGCCAGCAGTAAAATCGGGGTCCTGAGCTCTGGAAACACCATATATTTT. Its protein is CASSKIGVLSSGNTIYF.

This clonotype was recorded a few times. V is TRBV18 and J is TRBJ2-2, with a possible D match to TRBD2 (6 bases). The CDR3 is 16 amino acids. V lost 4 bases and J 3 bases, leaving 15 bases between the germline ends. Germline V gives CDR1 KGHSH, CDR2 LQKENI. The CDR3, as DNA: TGTGCCAGCTCACAACCTACACTAGCTTACACCGGGGAGCTGTTTTTT. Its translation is CASSQPTLAYTGELFF.

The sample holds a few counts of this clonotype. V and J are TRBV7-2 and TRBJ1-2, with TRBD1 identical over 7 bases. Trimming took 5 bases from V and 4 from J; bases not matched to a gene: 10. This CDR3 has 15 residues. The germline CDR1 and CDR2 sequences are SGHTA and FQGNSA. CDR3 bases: TGTGCCAGCAGCCCGACGGGGACAGCCTCCTATGGCTACACCTTC. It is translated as CASSPTGTASYGYTF.

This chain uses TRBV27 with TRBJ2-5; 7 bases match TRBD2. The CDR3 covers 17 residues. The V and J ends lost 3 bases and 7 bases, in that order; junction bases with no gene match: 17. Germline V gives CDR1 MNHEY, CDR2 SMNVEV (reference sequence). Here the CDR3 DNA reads TGTGCCAGCAGTTTCCGCCGGACTAGTACCGAACGGTCGACCCAGTACTTC. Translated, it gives CASSFRRTSTERSTQYF.

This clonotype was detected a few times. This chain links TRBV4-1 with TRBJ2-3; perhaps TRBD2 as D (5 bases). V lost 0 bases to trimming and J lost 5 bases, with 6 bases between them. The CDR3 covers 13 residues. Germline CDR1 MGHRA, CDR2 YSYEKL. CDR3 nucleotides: TGCGCCAGCAGCCAAGAGGGGAGAGATACGCAGTATTTT. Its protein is CASSQEGRDTQYF.

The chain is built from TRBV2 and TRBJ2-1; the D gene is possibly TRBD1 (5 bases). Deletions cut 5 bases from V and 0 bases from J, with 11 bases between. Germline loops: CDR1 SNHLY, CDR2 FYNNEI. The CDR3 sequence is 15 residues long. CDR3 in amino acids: CASSIQGSSYNEQFF. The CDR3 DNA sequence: TGTGCCAGCAGTATTCAGGGTAGCTCCTACAATGAGCAGTTCTTC.